This TCR beta chain was identified in a study of vaccination effects on CD4 cells after COVID-19. The assay was immunoSEQ multiplex PCR, and TCRdb's table has in-frame clones only and misses some. The sample yields about 39,000 clones, under 70% seen once. Subsequent to a culture period of under 11 days, CD4+ T cells were isolated. Participants received two doses of either the BNT162b2 or mRNA-1273 vaccine. This clone was counted between two and nine times. The target antigen is unknown. The CDR3 spans 15 residues. Trimming removed 5 bases from V and 2 bases from J, with 17 bases in between. In germline, CDR1 is SQVTM, CDR2 ANQGSEA.

The chain combines TRBV29-1 with TRBJ2-3; D might be TRBD1 (7 bases). The source material was CD4+ T cells from PBMCs cultured without peptide, sampled after COVID-19 vaccination. This sequence was found in a human donor who received a COVID-19 vaccine. The CDR3: CSVSTGDSLTDTQYF. CDR3 bases: TGCAGCGTTTCTACGGGGGACAGCCTCACAGATACGCAGTATTTT.